This TCR beta chain was sequenced in a study of blood T cell repertoires in COVID-19. Enrolled through a virtual design, the participants were between roughly 18 and 89 years of age and came from under 25 US areas. Libraries were prepared by immunoSEQ multiplex PCR; TCRdb keeps only in-frame clonotypes and omits some of them. The data contain about 200,000 clones, roughly four fifths of them singletons. Per the germline V gene, CDR1 is LGHDT and CDR2 is YNNKEL (reference sequence). The V end was cut by 4 bases, the J end by 9 bases, with 13 bases between. The CDR3 loop spans 13 amino acids. Sequencing input: PBMCs or T cells enriched from blood (not recorded which). The TCR comes from a middle-aged man who had recovered from COVID-19. This chain uses TRBV3-1 (or the pseudogene TRBV3-2) with TRBJ2-1; D ambiguous. The CDR3 DNA sequence: TGTGCCAGCAGCCCCCTGAGCAACAGTGAGCAGTTCTTC. Translated: CASSPLSNSEQFF.